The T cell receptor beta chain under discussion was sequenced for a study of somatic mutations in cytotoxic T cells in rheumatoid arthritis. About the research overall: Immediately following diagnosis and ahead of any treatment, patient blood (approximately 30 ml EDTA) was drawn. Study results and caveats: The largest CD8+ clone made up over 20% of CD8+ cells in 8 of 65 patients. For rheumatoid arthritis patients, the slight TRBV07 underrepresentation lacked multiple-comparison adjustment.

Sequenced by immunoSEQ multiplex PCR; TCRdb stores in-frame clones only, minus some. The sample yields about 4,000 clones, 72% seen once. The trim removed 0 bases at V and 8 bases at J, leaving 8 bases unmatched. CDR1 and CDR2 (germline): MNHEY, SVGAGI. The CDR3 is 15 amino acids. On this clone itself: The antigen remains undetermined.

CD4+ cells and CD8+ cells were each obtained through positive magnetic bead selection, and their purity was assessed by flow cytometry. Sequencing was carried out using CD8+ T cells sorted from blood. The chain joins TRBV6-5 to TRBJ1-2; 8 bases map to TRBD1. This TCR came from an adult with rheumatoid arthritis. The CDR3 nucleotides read TGTGCCAGCAGTTACTCGAGGACAGGGACTCGCGGCTACACCTTC. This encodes CASSYSRTGTRGYTF.